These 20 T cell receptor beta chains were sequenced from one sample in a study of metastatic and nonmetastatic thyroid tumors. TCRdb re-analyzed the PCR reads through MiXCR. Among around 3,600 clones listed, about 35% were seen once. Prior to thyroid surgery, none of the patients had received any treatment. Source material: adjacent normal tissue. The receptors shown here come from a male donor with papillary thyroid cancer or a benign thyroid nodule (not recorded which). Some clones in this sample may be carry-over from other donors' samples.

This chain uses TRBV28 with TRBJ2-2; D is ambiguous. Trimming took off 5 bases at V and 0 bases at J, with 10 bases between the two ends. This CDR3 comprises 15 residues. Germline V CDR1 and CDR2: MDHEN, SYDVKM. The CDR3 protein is CASSPPAANTGELFF. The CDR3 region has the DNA TGTGCCAGCAGTCCTCCGGCGGCGAACACCGGGGAGCTGTTTTTT.

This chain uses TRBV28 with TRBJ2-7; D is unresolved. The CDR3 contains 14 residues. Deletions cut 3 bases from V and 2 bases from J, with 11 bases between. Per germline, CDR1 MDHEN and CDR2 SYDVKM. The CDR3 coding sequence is TGTGCCAGCAGTTTTCGCGTGGATGCCTACGAGCAGTACTTC. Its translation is CASSFRVDAYEQYF.

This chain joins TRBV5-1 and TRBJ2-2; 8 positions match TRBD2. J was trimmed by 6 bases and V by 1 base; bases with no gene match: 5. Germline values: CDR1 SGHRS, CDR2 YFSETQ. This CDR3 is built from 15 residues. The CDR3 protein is CASSLLSGTAGELFF. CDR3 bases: TGCGCCAGCAGCTTGCTTAGCGGGACGGCCGGGGAGCTGTTTTTT.

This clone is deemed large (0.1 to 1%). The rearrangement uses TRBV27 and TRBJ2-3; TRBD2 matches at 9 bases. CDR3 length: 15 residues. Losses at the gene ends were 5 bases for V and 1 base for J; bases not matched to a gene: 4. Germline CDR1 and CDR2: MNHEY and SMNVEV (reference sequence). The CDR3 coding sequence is TGTGCCAGCAGTGACCGGACTAGCGGCACAGATACGCAGTATTTT. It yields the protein CASSDRTSGTDTQYF.

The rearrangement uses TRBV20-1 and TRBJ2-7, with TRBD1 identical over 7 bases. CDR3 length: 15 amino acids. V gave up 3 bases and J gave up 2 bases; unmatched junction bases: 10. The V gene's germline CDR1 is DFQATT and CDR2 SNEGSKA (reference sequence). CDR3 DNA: TGCAGTGCTAGGGGCCCGACAGGGCGAGCCTACGAGCAGTACTTC. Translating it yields CSARGPTGRAYEQYF.

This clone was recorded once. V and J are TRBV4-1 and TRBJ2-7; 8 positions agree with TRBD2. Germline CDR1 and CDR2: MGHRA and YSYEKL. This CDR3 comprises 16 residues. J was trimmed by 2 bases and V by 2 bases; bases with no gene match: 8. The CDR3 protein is CASSQKAGAEPYEQYF. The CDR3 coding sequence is TGCGCCAGCAGCCAAAAAGCGGGAGCGGAACCCTACGAGCAGTACTTC.

Here the CDR3 DNA reads TGCAGTGCTAGAAGTGCTCCGAACACTGAAGCTTTCTTT. This encodes CSARSAPNTEAFF. The chain combines TRBV20-1 with TRBJ1-1, with unresolved D. Germline V lookup: CDR1 DFQATT, CDR2 SNEGSKA (reference sequence). The CDR3 has 13 residues. V was clipped by 2 bases and J by 1 base, with 8 bases between them.

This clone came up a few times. The CDR3 DNA follows: TGTGCCAGCAGATACAGGGAGACTGAAGCTTTCTTT. It specifies CASRYRETEAFF. This rearrangement joins TRBV28 to TRBJ1-1, with D perhaps matching TRBD1 (6 bases). There are 12 residues in the CDR3. The V gene's germline CDR1 is MDHEN and CDR2 SYDVKM. Between the trimmed V and J ends, which lost 6 bases and 5 bases, there was a span of 10 bases. The full variable domain, completed using reference TRBV28 and TRBJ1-1, is DVKVTQSSRYLVKRTGEKVFLECVQDMDHENMFWYRQDPGLGLRLIYFSYDVKMKEKGDIPEGYSVSREKKERFSLILESASTNQTSMYLCASRYRETEAFFGQGTRLTVV.

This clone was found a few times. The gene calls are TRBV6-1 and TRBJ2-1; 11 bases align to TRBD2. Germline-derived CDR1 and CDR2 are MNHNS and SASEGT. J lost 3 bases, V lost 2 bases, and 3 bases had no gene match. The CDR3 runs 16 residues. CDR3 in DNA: TGTGCCAGCAGTGAAATGACTAGCGGGAACTACAATGAGCAGTTCTTC. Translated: CASSEMTSGNYNEQFF.

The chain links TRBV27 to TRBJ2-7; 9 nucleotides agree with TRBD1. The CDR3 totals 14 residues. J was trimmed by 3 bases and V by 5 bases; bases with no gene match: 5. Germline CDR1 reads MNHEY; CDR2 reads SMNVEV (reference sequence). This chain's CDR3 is CASSLGTGSYEQYF. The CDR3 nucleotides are TGTGCCAGCAGTCTAGGGACAGGGAGCTACGAGCAGTACTTC.

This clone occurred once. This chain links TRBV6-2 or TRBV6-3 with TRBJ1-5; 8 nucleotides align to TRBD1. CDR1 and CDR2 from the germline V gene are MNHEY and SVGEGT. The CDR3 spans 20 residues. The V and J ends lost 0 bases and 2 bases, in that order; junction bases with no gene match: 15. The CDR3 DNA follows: TGTGCCAGCAGTTACTCTAGAGGGACAGGCAACCTCGAAGGCAATCAGCCCCAGCATTTT. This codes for CASSYSRGTGNLEGNQPQHF.

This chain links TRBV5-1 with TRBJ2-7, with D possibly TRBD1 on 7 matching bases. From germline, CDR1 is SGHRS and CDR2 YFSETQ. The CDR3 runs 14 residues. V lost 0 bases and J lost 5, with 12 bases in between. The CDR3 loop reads CASSLVSRGDEQYF. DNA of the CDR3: TGCGCCAGCAGCTTGGTGAGCAGGGGGGACGAGCAGTACTTC.

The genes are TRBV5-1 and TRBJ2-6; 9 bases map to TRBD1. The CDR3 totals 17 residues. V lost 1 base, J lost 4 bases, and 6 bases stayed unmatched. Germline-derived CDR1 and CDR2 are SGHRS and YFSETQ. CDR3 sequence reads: CASSLPRTGAGANVLTF. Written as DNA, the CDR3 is TGCGCCAGCAGCTTGCCCCGGACAGGGGCCGGGGCCAACGTCCTGACTTTC.

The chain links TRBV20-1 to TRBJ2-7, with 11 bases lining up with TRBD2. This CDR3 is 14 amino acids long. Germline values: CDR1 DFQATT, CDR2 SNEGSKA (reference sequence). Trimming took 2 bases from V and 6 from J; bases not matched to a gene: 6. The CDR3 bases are TGCAGTGCTAGACCCGCTAGCGGGAGGTTCGAGCAGTACTTC. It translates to CSARPASGRFEQYF.

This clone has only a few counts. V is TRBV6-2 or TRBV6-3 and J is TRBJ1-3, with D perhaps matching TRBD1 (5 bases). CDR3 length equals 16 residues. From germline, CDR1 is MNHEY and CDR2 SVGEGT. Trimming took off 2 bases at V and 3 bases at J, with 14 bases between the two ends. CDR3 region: CASSYRRPGGGNTIYF. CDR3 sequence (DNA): TGTGCCAGCAGTTACAGGAGACCTGGGGGTGGAAACACCATATATTTT.

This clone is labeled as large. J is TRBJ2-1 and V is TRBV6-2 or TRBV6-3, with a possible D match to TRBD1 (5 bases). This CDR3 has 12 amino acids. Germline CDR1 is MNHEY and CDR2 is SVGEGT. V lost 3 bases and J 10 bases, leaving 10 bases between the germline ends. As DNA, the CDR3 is TGTGCCAGCAGTTATGGGGCCACCGAGCAGTTCTTC. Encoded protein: CASSYGATEQFF.

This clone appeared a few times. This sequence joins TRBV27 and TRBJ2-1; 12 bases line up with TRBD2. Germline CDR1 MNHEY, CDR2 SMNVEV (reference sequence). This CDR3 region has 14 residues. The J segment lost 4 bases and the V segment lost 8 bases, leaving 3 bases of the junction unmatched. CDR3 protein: CASRTSGTYNEQFF. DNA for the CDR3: TGTGCCAGCCGGACTAGCGGGACTTACAATGAGCAGTTCTTC.

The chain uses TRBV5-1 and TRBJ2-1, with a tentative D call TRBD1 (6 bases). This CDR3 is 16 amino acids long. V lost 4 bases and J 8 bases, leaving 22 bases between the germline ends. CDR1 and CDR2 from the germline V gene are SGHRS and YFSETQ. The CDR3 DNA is TGCGCCAGCAGCACGGAACAGGTTGCCAGGGGCGATGAGCAGTTCTTC. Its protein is CASSTEQVARGDEQFF.

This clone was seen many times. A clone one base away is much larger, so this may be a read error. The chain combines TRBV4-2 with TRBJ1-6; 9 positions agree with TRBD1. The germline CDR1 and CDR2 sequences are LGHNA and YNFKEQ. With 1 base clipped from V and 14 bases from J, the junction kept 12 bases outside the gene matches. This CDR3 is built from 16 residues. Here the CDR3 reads CASSQGIGTGSGALHF. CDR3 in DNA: TGTGCCAGCAGCCAAGGTATCGGGACAGGGTCGGGAGCCCTCCACTTT.

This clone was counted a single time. The CDR3 DNA follows: TGTGCTAGCGGCTCCGGGGGCCCCCAAGAGACCCAGTTCTTC. The encoded protein is CASGSGGPQETQFF. This rearrangement joins TRBV7-7 to TRBJ2-1; D tentatively fits TRBD1 or TRBD2 (6 bases each). The germline V gene has CDR1 SSHAT and CDR2 FNYEAQ (reference sequence). The CDR3 spans 14 residues.